This T cell receptor beta chain was observed in a study of T cells in Graves' hyperthyroidism and ophthalmopathy. Researchers amplified the TCR beta CDR3 regions from RNA transcripts. First-round RT-PCR targeting the TCR CDR3 was performed with the HTBI primer set. TCRdb analysed the multiplex PCR reads with MiXCR anew, one entry per CDR3 protein. Here the sample spans more than 300,000 distinct CDR3 sequences, roughly 20% being singletons. The CDR3 loop spans 15 amino acids. V lost 3 bases, J lost 1 base, and 10 bases lay in between. Germline-derived CDR1 and CDR2 are MNHNS and SASEGT. The sequence was collected from a man aged 18-30 years with Graves' ophthalmopathy. Input material: blood. The chain employs TRBV6-1 and TRBJ1-5; no firm D call. CDR3 nucleotides: TGTGCCAGCAGTGATTGGCAGACCAGCAATCAGCCCCAGCATTTT. Residues: CASSDWQTSNQPQHF.